This T cell receptor beta chain was sequenced for a study of radiotherapy plus CTLA-4 blockade in lung cancer. Ipilimumab CTLA-4 blockade and focal radiation were given to patients with chemo-refractory metastatic non-small-cell lung cancer. The V segment lost 0 bases and the J segment 4 bases; nucleotides outside the gene matches: 5. The germline V gene has CDR1 LGHNA and CDR2 YNFKEQ. This CDR3 is built from 16 residues. Regarding this clone: Its matching antigen is unknown.

Study-level points and caveats: Radiotherapy with ipilimumab was followed by blood expansion of tumor-derived clones.

Measured with immunoSEQ multiplex PCR; TCRdb has only the in-frame clones, and not every one. The table has tens of thousands of clones, more than 65% seen once; the top ten hold roughly 3.2%. Sequencing was performed on peripheral blood, taken from a patient treated with radiotherapy plus ipilimumab. This chain uses TRBV4-2 with TRBJ2-1; TRBD2 matches 8 bases. The source is a human donor with non-small cell lung cancer who had a partial response to radiotherapy plus ipilimumab. CDR3 loop: CASSQDLRGEYNEQFF. For the CDR3, the DNA is TGTGCCAGCAGCCAAGATTTGCGGGGGGAATACAATGAGCAGTTCTTC.